A selection of T cell receptor beta chains follows, all from one sample in a study of T-cell reconstitution after alpha-beta-depleted transplantation in children. TCRdb reanalysed the PCR reads using MiXCR and keeps one entry per CDR3 protein. The profile shows about 110,000 distinct CDR3 sequences, 10% to 13% of them singletons. Sequences were derived from PBMCs, sampled before TCRalphabeta/CD19-depleted stem cell transplant. The receptors shown here come from a boy aged 2 to 10 with acute lymphoblastic leukemia, due to receive a stem cell transplant. CDR3s include the opening cysteine and the closing phenylalanine or tryptophan. The D gene is left open where the match is weak. Some rows have no size entry. The others give once, few or many, or a class for an expanded clone.

clone_size: few
j_call: TRBJ1-5
d_call: TRBD1
v_call: TRBV7-9
cdr3_nt: TGTGCCAGCAGCGCTACCGGGACAGGGCATCAGCCCCAGCATTTT
cdr3_aa: CASSATGTGHQPQHF

clone_size: .
j_call: TRBJ1-2
d_call: .
v_call: TRBV7-9
cdr3_nt: TGTGCCAGCAGTTATGATACTTCTAGCGGCTACACCTTC
cdr3_aa: CASSYDTSSGYTF

clone_size: few
j_call: TRBJ1-4
d_call: TRBD1
v_call: TRBV5-1
cdr3_nt: TGCGCCAGCAGCTTGGGGGACAGGGTAAATGAAAAACTGTTTTTT
cdr3_aa: CASSLGDRVNEKLFF

clone_size: many
j_call: TRBJ2-2
d_call: TRBD1
v_call: TRBV27
cdr3_nt: TGTGCCAGCAGTTTAACAGGGGGCGTGGGCACCGGGGAGCTGTTTTTT
cdr3_aa: CASSLTGGVGTGELFF

clone_size: few
j_call: TRBJ2-5
d_call: TRBD1
v_call: TRBV5-1
cdr3_nt: TGCGCCAGCAGCGGGGGGACAGGTCAAGAGACCCAGTACTTC
cdr3_aa: CASSGGTGQETQYF

clone_size: .
j_call: TRBJ2-3
d_call: .
v_call: TRBV10-2
cdr3_nt: TGCGCCAGCAGTAAACTGGCGGGCCAACATCGGGGCGATACGCAGTATTTT
cdr3_aa: CASSKLAGQHRGDTQYF

clone_size: few
j_call: TRBJ2-1
d_call: .
v_call: TRBV7-2
cdr3_nt: TGTGCCAGCAGCTTAGCGCCGGGACTCTATGAGCAGTTCTTC
cdr3_aa: CASSLAPGLYEQFF

clone_size: few
j_call: TRBJ2-5
d_call: TRBD1
v_call: TRBV12-3/TRBV12-4
cdr3_nt: TGTGCCAGCAGTTCCCTGTCAGGGGGCAGAGAGACCCAGTACTTC
cdr3_aa: CASSSLSGGRETQYF

clone_size: many
j_call: TRBJ2-6
d_call: .
v_call: TRBV6-1
cdr3_nt: TGTGCCAGCACACTAAGGACGGGGCGATACTCTGGGGCCAACGTCCTGACTTTC
cdr3_aa: CASTLRTGRYSGANVLTF

clone_size: few
j_call: TRBJ2-1
d_call: TRBD2
v_call: TRBV5-1
cdr3_nt: TGCGCCAGCAGTCGGAGCGGGGCTTACAATGAGCAGTTCTTC
cdr3_aa: CASSRSGAYNEQFF

clone_size: .
j_call: TRBJ1-5
d_call: .
v_call: TRBV20-1
cdr3_nt: TGCAGTGCTGCCTCTTACAGGGGCAATCAGCCCCAGCATTTT
cdr3_aa: CSAASYRGNQPQHF

clone_size: few
j_call: TRBJ2-1
d_call: .
v_call: TRBV20-1
cdr3_nt: TGCAGTGCTAGAGATCACGGAGGGACCTACTACAATGAGCAGTTCTTC
cdr3_aa: CSARDHGGTYYNEQFF

clone_size: .
j_call: TRBJ2-7
d_call: .
v_call: TRBV20-1
cdr3_nt: TGCAGTGCCAAGATTGATAGCAGTTACGAGCAGTACTTC
cdr3_aa: CSAKIDSSYEQYF

clone_size: few
j_call: TRBJ2-4
d_call: TRBD1
v_call: TRBV30
cdr3_nt: TGTGCCTGGAGCCTACAGGGGGCAGACATTCAGTACTTC
cdr3_aa: CAWSLQGADIQYF

clone_size: many
j_call: TRBJ2-7
d_call: .
v_call: TRBV5-1
cdr3_nt: TGCGCCAGCAGCTTGTTTGGGACGGCTACCTACGAGCAGTACTTC
cdr3_aa: CASSLFGTATYEQYF

clone_size: many
j_call: TRBJ2-7
d_call: TRBD2
v_call: TRBV20-1
cdr3_nt: TGCAGTGCCCCCCCAACCGGGACTAGCGGGAGGTCCTACGAGCAGTACTTC
cdr3_aa: CSAPPTGTSGRSYEQYF

clone_size: .
j_call: TRBJ2-5
d_call: TRBD2
v_call: TRBV27
cdr3_nt: TGTGCCAGCAGTTTCCTCGGGACTAGCGGGCGGGAGACCCAGTACTTC
cdr3_aa: CASSFLGTSGRETQYF

clone_size: .
j_call: TRBJ2-1
d_call: TRBD2
v_call: TRBV10-3
cdr3_nt: TGTGCCATCAGCTACATGACTAGCGGGAGCCTCAATGAGCAGTTCTTC
cdr3_aa: CAISYMTSGSLNEQFF

clone_size: .
j_call: TRBJ2-3
d_call: TRBD2
v_call: TRBV11-2
cdr3_nt: TGTGCCAGCAGCTTAGTGGGCGGGAGTAGCACAGATACGCAGTATTTT
cdr3_aa: CASSLVGGSSTDTQYF

clone_size: many
j_call: TRBJ2-1
d_call: .
v_call: TRBV5-1
cdr3_nt: TGCGCCAGCAGCTCGACAGGATGGGCTTTCAATGAGCAGTTCTTC
cdr3_aa: CASSSTGWAFNEQFF

clone_size: few
j_call: TRBJ2-2
d_call: TRBD1
v_call: TRBV20-1
cdr3_nt: TGCAGTGCTAGTTTGACAGGGGTCGGGGAGCTGTTTTTT
cdr3_aa: CSASLTGVGELFF

clone_size: .
j_call: TRBJ1-4
d_call: .
v_call: TRBV20-1
cdr3_nt: TGCAGTGCTAGGCCACGCTCCCTTCATACAACTAATGAAAAACTGTTTTTT
cdr3_aa: CSARPRSLHTTNEKLFF

clone_size: .
j_call: TRBJ2-1
d_call: .
v_call: TRBV20-1
cdr3_nt: TGCAGTGCCAAACGATACAGAGAAGTGAGTGAGCAGTTCTTC
cdr3_aa: CSAKRYREVSEQFF

clone_size: few
j_call: TRBJ1-4
d_call: .
v_call: TRBV12-3/TRBV12-4
cdr3_nt: TGTGCCAGCAGTTTAGCGCTTCTGGGGGCCAGAAATGAAAAACTGTTTTTT
cdr3_aa: CASSLALLGARNEKLFF

clone_size: .
j_call: TRBJ1-6
d_call: .
v_call: TRBV6-2/TRBV6-3
cdr3_nt: TGTGCCAGCAGTTACTCTGAAAATTCACCCCTCCACTTT
cdr3_aa: CASSYSENSPLHF

clone_size: .
j_call: TRBJ1-2
d_call: .
v_call: TRBV12-3/TRBV12-4
cdr3_nt: TGTGCCACCTCCTCAGGATACGGAACAGAACCTTCCGGGGAATATGGCTACACCTTC
cdr3_aa: CATSSGYGTEPSGEYGYTF

clone_size: few
j_call: TRBJ1-2
d_call: .
v_call: TRBV6-1
cdr3_nt: TGTGCCAGCAGTGAGAGGGGGGTCCTCTATGGCTACACCTTC
cdr3_aa: CASSERGVLYGYTF

clone_size: few
j_call: TRBJ2-1
d_call: .
v_call: TRBV7-2
cdr3_nt: TGTGCCAGCAGCCAATGGACAGATGAGCAGTTCTTC
cdr3_aa: CASSQWTDEQFF

clone_size: many
j_call: TRBJ1-3
d_call: .
v_call: TRBV2
cdr3_nt: TGTGCCAGCAGCCCTACGTTGATCTCTGGAAACACCATATATTTT
cdr3_aa: CASSPTLISGNTIYF

clone_size: .
j_call: TRBJ2-2
d_call: TRBD2
v_call: TRBV5-1
cdr3_nt: TGCGCCAGCAGCTTATCGGGAGGGATAAACACCGGGGAGCTGTTTTTT
cdr3_aa: CASSLSGGINTGELFF

clone_size: many
j_call: TRBJ2-1
d_call: .
v_call: TRBV5-1
cdr3_nt: TGCGCCAGCAGCGAACCCGACCGCTACAATGAGCAGTTCTTC
cdr3_aa: CASSEPDRYNEQFF

clone_size: .
j_call: TRBJ2-7
d_call: .
v_call: TRBV4-2
cdr3_nt: TGTGCCAGCAGCAAATTATCCGGGGGTTATAGCTCCTACGAGCAGTACTTC
cdr3_aa: CASSKLSGGYSSYEQYF

clone_size: .
j_call: TRBJ2-1
d_call: .
v_call: TRBV20-1
cdr3_nt: TGCAGTGCTCAAACTCCTAACAGGGACCGCCGACCCATCTCAAGCTCCTACAATGAGCAGTTCTTC
cdr3_aa: CSAQTPNRDRRPISSSYNEQFF

clone_size: .
j_call: TRBJ2-7
d_call: .
v_call: TRBV18
cdr3_nt: TGTGCCAGCTCACAGGGGCAGGATTACGAGCAGTACTTC
cdr3_aa: CASSQGQDYEQYF

clone_size: few
j_call: TRBJ2-7
d_call: .
v_call: TRBV5-1
cdr3_nt: TGCGCCAGCAGCCCCCCAGGGGAGGGAGTACCGAAACATGCCACTAAGGGGGCCTACGAGCAGTACTTC
cdr3_aa: CASSPPGEGVPKHATKGAYEQYF

clone_size: .
j_call: TRBJ1-2
d_call: .
v_call: TRBV12-3/TRBV12-4
cdr3_nt: TGTGCCAGCAGTTTAGGAGGTGGAGCTAACTATGGCTACACCTTC
cdr3_aa: CASSLGGGANYGYTF

clone_size: few
j_call: TRBJ2-1
d_call: TRBD1
v_call: TRBV5-5
cdr3_nt: TGTGCCAGCAGCTTGTCATACGGGGACAGTCCCTACAATGAGCAGTTCTTC
cdr3_aa: CASSLSYGDSPYNEQFF

clone_size: .
j_call: TRBJ2-7
d_call: .
v_call: TRBV5-5
cdr3_nt: TGTGCCAGCAGCTTGGAGGCGGACGAGCAGTACTTC
cdr3_aa: CASSLEADEQYF

clone_size: few
j_call: TRBJ2-1
d_call: .
v_call: TRBV27
cdr3_nt: TGTGCCAGCAGTCAAGGAAATAGTGGGAATGAGCAGTTCTTC
cdr3_aa: CASSQGNSGNEQFF

clone_size: few
j_call: TRBJ2-1
d_call: .
v_call: TRBV5-1
cdr3_nt: TGCGCCAGCAGCCCCCAGGGTAGGCCGCAGTTCTTC
cdr3_aa: CASSPQGRPQFF

clone_size: many
j_call: TRBJ1-3
d_call: .
v_call: TRBV12-3/TRBV12-4
cdr3_nt: TGTGCCAGCAGTTTGGGCAGGGTACCTGGAAACACCATATATTTT
cdr3_aa: CASSLGRVPGNTIYF

clone_size: few
j_call: TRBJ2-7
d_call: TRBD2
v_call: TRBV2
cdr3_nt: TGTGCCAGTGGACTAGCGGGAGTATACGAGCAGTACTTC
cdr3_aa: CASGLAGVYEQYF

clone_size: .
j_call: TRBJ2-7
d_call: .
v_call: TRBV7-9
cdr3_nt: TGTGCCAGCAGCCCTGATGGGGCTTACGAGCAGTACTTC
cdr3_aa: CASSPDGAYEQYF

clone_size: many
j_call: TRBJ2-1
d_call: .
v_call: TRBV4-2
cdr3_nt: TGTGCCAGCAGCCAAGAAGGGGGAGGGCCATCTGAGCAGTTCTTC
cdr3_aa: CASSQEGGGPSEQFF

clone_size: .
j_call: TRBJ2-1
d_call: .
v_call: TRBV27
cdr3_nt: TGTGCCAGCAGTTTAGTCGGACGGGTCGCGCAGTTCTTC
cdr3_aa: CASSLVGRVAQFF

clone_size: many
j_call: TRBJ2-7
d_call: .
v_call: TRBV6-1
cdr3_nt: TGTGCCAGCAGACTAGGGTGGGGGGCCGGCGAGCAGTACTTC
cdr3_aa: CASRLGWGAGEQYF

clone_size: many
j_call: TRBJ2-5
d_call: TRBD1
v_call: TRBV7-9
cdr3_nt: TGTGCCAGCAGCTTAGCTGGGTCAACAGGGGCGACCCAGTACTTC
cdr3_aa: CASSLAGSTGATQYF

clone_size: .
j_call: TRBJ2-1
d_call: TRBD2
v_call: TRBV18
cdr3_nt: TGTGTCAGCTCACGCCTAGCGGGGTCAAAATACAATGAGCAGTTCTTC
cdr3_aa: CVSSRLAGSKYNEQFF

clone_size: .
j_call: TRBJ2-3
d_call: TRBD2
v_call: TRBV5-1
cdr3_nt: TGCGCCAGCAACCCTAGCGGCTCAGATACGCAGTATTTT
cdr3_aa: CASNPSGSDTQYF

clone_size: few
j_call: TRBJ2-1
d_call: .
v_call: TRBV7-9
cdr3_nt: TGTGCCAGCAGCCTCAAGGGGGGACTACTCTACAATGAGCAGTTCTTC
cdr3_aa: CASSLKGGLLYNEQFF

clone_size: few
j_call: TRBJ2-7
d_call: TRBD1
v_call: TRBV18
cdr3_nt: TGTGCCAGCGGCCCAGACCTCCTCGGGACAGGGACCTACGAGCAGTACTTC
cdr3_aa: CASGPDLLGTGTYEQYF

clone_size: .
j_call: TRBJ2-1
d_call: .
v_call: TRBV3-1
cdr3_nt: TGTGCCAGCAGCCCAAGTATCGAGGGCCACGGGCAGTTCTTC
cdr3_aa: CASSPSIEGHGQFF

clone_size: .
j_call: TRBJ1-4
d_call: .
v_call: TRBV28
cdr3_nt: TGTGCCAGCGGCTCTGTTGGGTCCCCTAATGAAAAACTGTTTTTT
cdr3_aa: CASGSVGSPNEKLFF

clone_size: few
j_call: TRBJ2-1
d_call: TRBD1
v_call: TRBV20-1
cdr3_nt: TGCAGTGCTAGTACAGGGGGGCGCAATGAGCAGTTCTTC
cdr3_aa: CSASTGGRNEQFF